The 31 T cell receptor beta chains given below trace back to one sample, sequenced in a study of CD8 T cells in Susac syndrome. RNA was extracted with the RNeasy kit, and a quantity of about 0.45 to 1 ug was reverse transcribed using random hexamers. TCRdb used MiXCR to reprocess the immunoSEQ multiplex PCR reads, holding one entry per CDR3 protein. The table lists some 130,000 distinct CDR3 sequences, around 93% of them singletons. The sample comprised CD8+ T cells from PBMCs. These receptors came from a human donor with Susac syndrome.

The chain has TRBV30 and TRBJ1-1, with D hard to call. This CDR3 spans 16 amino acids. The germline V gene encodes CDR1 GTSNPN and CDR2 SVGIG (reference sequence). V was pared by 3 bases and J by 4 bases, with 21 bases between. The CDR3 spells CAWSRPDGEWSTEAFF. For the CDR3, the DNA is TGTGCCTGGAGCCGCCCGGACGGGGAATGGAGCACTGAAGCTTTCTTT.

The CDR3 sequence: CASSHQETQYF. The CDR3 nucleotides are TGTGCCAGTAGTCACCAAGAGACCCAGTACTTC. The genes are TRBV19 and TRBJ2-5; D remains unclear. Per the germline V gene, CDR1 is LNHDA and CDR2 is SQIVND (reference sequence). The CDR3 length is 11 residues. V shed 5 bases and J shed 0 bases, with 1 base lying between them.

The genes are TRBV5-1 and TRBJ2-3; perhaps D is TRBD1 or TRBD2 (5 bases each). Trimming cost V 7 bases and J 1 base, with 19 bases left between them. The CDR3 is 16 residues long. CDR1 is SGHRS, CDR2 YFSETQ, per germline. The CDR3 nucleotides are TGCGCCAGCTCCACTAATCGGATGGGGGGCACAGATACGCAGTATTTT. This gives the protein CASSTNRMGGTDTQYF. Combining the CDR3 with reference TRBV5-1 and TRBJ2-3 gives the whole variable domain KAGVTQTPRYLIKTRGQQVTLSCSPISGHRSVSWYQQTPGQGLQFLFEYFSETQRNKGNFPGRFSGRQFSNSRSEMNVSTLELGDSALYLCASSTNRMGGTDTQYFGPGTRLTVL.

This chain uses TRBV5-6 with TRBJ2-3; TRBD2 is a possible D gene (5 bases). Germline loops: CDR1 SGHDT, CDR2 YYEEEE. This CDR3 has 16 residues. V was trimmed by 3 bases and J by 2 bases, leaving 16 bases between them. DNA of the CDR3: TGTGCCAGCAGCTGGGAGAGGAGCTTCCCCACAGATACGCAGTATTTT. It translates to CASSWERSFPTDTQYF. Using reference TRBV5-6 and TRBJ2-3 for the parts outside the CDR3, the full variable domain is DAGVTQSPTHLIKTRGQQVTLRCSPKSGHDTVSWYQQALGQGPQFIFQYYEEEERQRGNFPDRFSGHQFPNYSSELNVNALLLGDSALYLCASSWERSFPTDTQYFGPGTRLTVL.

The V gene is TRBV7-3, the J gene TRBJ2-3, with D unclear. V lost 1 base and J lost 6, with 14 bases in between. The CDR3 loop spans 15 amino acids. In germline, CDR1 is SGHTA, CDR2 FQGTGA. The CDR3, as DNA: TGTGCCAGCAGCTTAAAGGGCAGGCTTGGCGATACGCAGTATTTT. Translated: CASSLKGRLGDTQYF.

This clonotype came up once. The rearrangement links TRBV27 to TRBJ2-5, with D unresolved. This CDR3 contains 13 residues. CDR1 is MNHEY, CDR2 SMNVEV, per germline (reference sequence). V shed 5 bases and J shed 7 bases, with 14 bases lying between them. Written as DNA, the CDR3 is TGTGCCAGCAGTCCACTCCTTTTGGGGACCCAGTACTTC. This sequence encodes CASSPLLLGTQYF.

The V gene is TRBV12-3 or TRBV12-4, the J gene TRBJ2-5, with D uncertain. CDR3 length equals 15 residues. V shed 5 bases and J shed 0 bases, with 13 bases lying between them. DNA of the CDR3: TGTGCCAGCAGTCCTTACCCCGTGGACCAAGAGACCCAGTACTTC. This encodes CASSPYPVDQETQYF.

The rearrangement joins TRBV10-3 to TRBJ2-1; a possible D gene is TRBD1 (5 bases). Germline V gene lookup returns CDR1 ENHRY and CDR2 SYGVKD. The CDR3 totals 14 residues. Trimming removed 7 bases from V and 8 bases from J, with 18 bases in between. Written as DNA, the CDR3 is TGTGCCATCAATGATGCCGGGCTAGGGGATGAGCAGTTCTTC. It specifies CAINDAGLGDEQFF.

This chain's CDR3 is CASSFGTSDEAFF. In DNA, the CDR3 is TGTGCCAGCAGCTTCGGGACTTCTGATGAAGCTTTCTTT. This chain links TRBV5-6 with TRBJ1-1, with D maybe TRBD1 (5 bases). Trimming pared 2 bases from V and 7 bases from J, leaving 12 bases between. The CDR3 spans 13 residues. The germline gives CDR1 SGHDT, CDR2 YYEEEE.

This clonotype is a singleton in its sample. The chain recombines TRBV15 with TRBJ2-2; D possibly corresponds to TRBD2 (6 bases). V was trimmed by 3 bases and J by 4 bases, leaving 9 bases between them. The CDR3 spans 14 residues. Looked up from germline, CDR1 is LNHNV and CDR2 is YYDKDF (reference sequence). Here the CDR3 reads CATSRLGGTGELFF. The CDR3 nucleotides are TGTGCCACCAGCAGGTTGGGGGGCACCGGGGAGCTGTTTTTT.

This chain connects TRBV7-9 to TRBJ2-1; tentatively, D is TRBD2 (6 bases). CDR3 size: 14 residues. Trimming took 4 bases from V and 8 from J, leaving 15 bases between them. Germline CDR1 SEHNR, CDR2 FQNEAQ (reference sequence). The CDR3 bases are TGTGCCAGCAGCTCGGGGGAGACCCCCCATGAGCAGTTCTTC. Amino acid sequence: CASSSGETPHEQFF.

The chain recombines TRBV30 with TRBJ2-3, with D possibly being TRBD2 (5 bases). The CDR3 totals 12 residues. Germline V gene data show CDR1 as GTSNPN and CDR2 as SVGIG (reference sequence). Trimming left V 1 base short and J 6 bases short, with 8 bases between. DNA for the CDR3: TGTGCCTGGAGTGAGGAGGTCGATACGCAGTATTTT. It specifies CAWSEEVDTQYF.

The chain carries TRBV27 and TRBJ2-5; tentatively, D is TRBD1 or TRBD2 (5 bases each). Trimming removed 3 bases from V and 7 bases from J, with 15 bases in between. The CDR3 extends over 14 amino acids. The germline CDR1 and CDR2 sequences are MNHEY and SMNVEV (reference sequence). The CDR3 here is CASSLGTSQWTQYF. The DNA for the CDR3 is TGTGCCAGCAGTTTGGGGACCTCTCAATGGACCCAGTACTTC.

This chain connects TRBV15 to TRBJ2-1; tentatively, D is TRBD2 (6 bases). CDR1 is LNHNV, CDR2 YYDKDF, per germline (reference sequence). The CDR3 is 12 residues long. With 5 bases removed from V and 9 bases from J, the gap between germline ends came to 11 bases. The CDR3, as DNA: TGTGCCACCAGCCTTGGAGGGGTTGAGCAGTTCTTC. This encodes CATSLGGVEQFF. The full variable domain, completed using reference TRBV15 and TRBJ2-1, is DAMVIQNPRYQVTQFGKPVTLSCSQTLNHNVMYWYQQKSSQAPKLLFHYYDKDFNNEADTPDNFQSRRPNTSFCFLDIRSPGLGDTAMYLCATSLGGVEQFFGPGTRLTVL.

The chain employs TRBV6-1 and TRBJ2-6; D is possibly TRBD2 (5 bases). Trimming left V 6 bases short and J 2 bases short, with 17 bases between. Germline lookup yields CDR1 MNHNS and CDR2 SASEGT. CDR3 length: 17 residues. The CDR3 DNA reads as TGTGCCAGCAGCCCCGACCCAACGGGGACTGGGGCCAACGTCCTGACTTTC. This encodes CASSPDPTGTGANVLTF.

The chain couples TRBV2 to TRBJ1-4; unclear D gene. The CDR3 sequence is 15 residues long. The germline gives CDR1 SNHLY, CDR2 FYNNEI. V was cut by 3 bases and J by 8 bases, with 16 bases left in between. The CDR3 coding sequence is TGTGCCAGCAGTGATTTAGGGAGTATGGACGAAAAACTGTTTTTT. Protein sequence: CASSDLGSMDEKLFF.

This chain connects TRBV6-5 to TRBJ2-1, with D unresolved. Germline assignment: CDR1 MNHEY and CDR2 SVGAGI. This CDR3 contains 13 residues. V was shortened by 2 bases and J by 4 bases, with 6 bases between the two germline ends. The CDR3 nucleotides are TGTGCCAGCAGTTACCTCTTATACAATGAGCAGTTCTTC. Its translation is CASSYLLYNEQFF.

This rearrangement joins TRBV7-9 to TRBJ2-7; 7 bases line up with TRBD1. Germline assignment: CDR1 SEHNR and CDR2 FQNEAQ (reference sequence). V dropped 5 bases and J dropped 0; count of bases not matched to a gene: 4. This CDR3 contains 14 residues. CDR3 nucleotides: TGTGCCAGCAGCACTCGGGACAGCTCCTACGAGCAGTACTTC. It specifies CASSTRDSSYEQYF.

As DNA, the CDR3 is TGTGCCAGCAGTCGGGTTCTAGGAGGCGGGGAGCTGTTTTTT. Protein product: CASSRVLGGGELFF. The chain combines TRBV12-3 or TRBV12-4 with TRBJ2-2; perhaps TRBD2 as D (5 bases). The CDR3 consists of 14 residues. The germline V and J ends were trimmed by 5 bases and 7 bases, with 14 bases remaining between them.

V usage is TRBV6-5 and J usage is TRBJ2-5, with a tentative D call TRBD2 (6 bases). Germline CDR1 and CDR2: MNHEY and SVGAGI. This CDR3 region has 11 residues. V was cut by 10 bases and J by 4 bases, with 10 bases left in between. The CDR3 region has the DNA TGTGCCACAAGACTAGGAGAGACCCAGTACTTC. Translation: CATRLGETQYF.

The J gene is TRBJ1-4, the V gene TRBV3-1, with 7 bases matching TRBD1. CDR1 and CDR2 from the germline V gene are LGHDT and YNNKEL (reference sequence). The CDR3 extends over 14 amino acids. V shed 4 bases, J shed 5 bases, and the junction held 4 bases outside the gene matches. The CDR3 sequence: CASSLTGENEKLFF. The CDR3 bases are TGTGCCAGCAGCCTAACAGGGGAGAATGAAAAACTGTTTTTT.

The V gene is TRBV3-1, the J gene TRBJ1-5; D is uncertain. V was shortened by 0 bases and J by 0 bases, with 6 bases between the two germline ends. The germline CDR1 and CDR2 sequences are LGHDT and YNNKEL (reference sequence). This CDR3 spans 15 amino acids. The DNA of the CDR3 is TGTGCCAGCAGCCAAGACAGTTATAGCAATCAGCCCCAGCATTTT. Protein product: CASSQDSYSNQPQHF.

Concerning this clonotype itself: At one boundary the junction diverges from the germline segment, which might be a read error. The CDR3 here is CASSPVAGSSNEQFF. The CDR3 bases are TGCGCCAGCAGCCCCGTAGCGGGGTCCTCCAATGAGCAGTTCTTC. The chain couples TRBV4-1 to TRBJ2-1, with 8 bases aligning to TRBD2. This CDR3 has 15 amino acids. In germline, CDR1 is MGHRA, CDR2 YSYEKL.

J is TRBJ2-7 and V is TRBV20-1; 10 positions agree with TRBD2. This CDR3 spans 13 amino acids. Germline CDR1 is DFQATT and CDR2 is SNEGSKA (reference sequence). The DNA for the CDR3 is TGCAGCGGAGGGGCTAGCGGGAGCTACGAGCAGTACTTC. Translation: CSGGASGSYEQYF.

This rearrangement joins TRBV14 to TRBJ1-2; D call uncertain. CDR1 is SGHDN, CDR2 FVKESK, per germline. CDR3 size: 12 residues. The V end was cut by 4 bases, the J end by 8 bases, with 11 bases between. The CDR3 loop reads CASSPVGRGYTF. The DNA for the CDR3 is TGTGCCAGCAGCCCCGTAGGGCGCGGCTACACCTTC.

The gene calls are TRBV12-5 and TRBJ1-1, with D uncertain. The CDR3 runs to 13 residues. V was pared by 1 base and J by 4 bases, with 7 bases between. Germline loops: CDR1 LGHNT, CDR2 FRNRAP. CDR3 sequence: CASGLEFGTEAFF. The CDR3 DNA reads as TGTGCTAGTGGTTTGGAGTTCGGCACTGAAGCTTTCTTT.

This chain links TRBV3-1 with TRBJ2-7, with 7 nucleotides matching TRBD2. The junction had 10 bases not matched to a gene; V was cut back by 6 bases and J by 2 bases. This CDR3 is 15 amino acids long. Germline V gives CDR1 LGHDT, CDR2 YNNKEL (reference sequence). CDR3 nucleotides: TGTGCCAGCAGAGACCAACTAGCGCACCCCTACGAGCAGTACTTC. This sequence encodes CASRDQLAHPYEQYF.

This clonotype was counted a single time. This sequence joins TRBV12-3 or TRBV12-4 and TRBJ2-3; D call uncertain. This CDR3 spans 13 amino acids. V was shortened by 6 bases and J by 3 bases, with 10 bases between the two germline ends. CDR3 sequence (DNA): TGTGCCAGCAGCATGGCACCTACAGATACGCAGTATTTT. Amino acid sequence: CASSMAPTDTQYF.

V usage is TRBV20-1 and J usage is TRBJ2-1; 7 bases are shared with TRBD1. The ends lost 4 bases at V and 5 bases at J; junction bases unmatched: 2. The germline CDR1 and CDR2 sequences are DFQATT and SNEGSKA (reference sequence). The CDR3 consists of 12 residues. CDR3 residues: CSATDRDNEQFF. Here the CDR3 DNA reads TGCAGTGCTACCGACAGGGACAATGAGCAGTTCTTC.

The chain recombines TRBV24-1 with TRBJ2-3; D might be TRBD1 (5 bases). The germline V gene encodes CDR1 KGHDR and CDR2 SFDVKD. The CDR3 consists of 13 residues. Trimming took 7 bases from V and 3 from J, leaving 10 bases between them. CDR3 loop: CATRSGATDTQYF. CDR3 in DNA: TGTGCCACCAGATCTGGGGCGACAGATACGCAGTATTTT.

The chain has TRBV7-9 and TRBJ1-1; D unresolved. The CDR3 consists of 12 residues. In germline, CDR1 is SEHNR, CDR2 FQNEAQ (reference sequence). Trimming removed 1 base from V and 12 bases from J, with 12 bases in between. The chain's CDR3 is CASSLGAQASFF. In nucleotides, the CDR3 is TGTGCCAGCAGCTTAGGTGCCCAGGCCTCTTTCTTT.